This T cell receptor (beta chain) came from a study of T cell responses to AZD1222 COVID-19 vaccine (dated by TCRdb to the early 2020s). At the level of the whole study: TCR sequencing was performed for over 230 trial participants, of whom about 200 were given two doses of AZD1222 and some 25 were given two doses of MenACWY control vaccine. Trial participants were enrolled by age into 18-55, 56-69 and 70-plus year subgroups, with around 140, 26 and 57 TCR-sequenced participants respectively.

The CDR3 regions of human TCRbeta chains were analyzed by immunosequencing. Per the source publication's procedure: TCRs in the repertoires were compared against a reference library of SARS-CoV-2-specific TCRs that had been generated with the MIRA antigen-specificity platform. Breadth was defined as the fraction of unique TCRs that were SARS-CoV-2-associated, and depth was defined as the fraction of total T cells that were SARS-CoV-2-associated. Each spike-specific TCR was assigned to its reactive spike region and to a CD4 or CD8 class using the MIRA data. Log10-transformed breadth and depth values were compared by one-way ANOVA with Sidak's multiple comparisons tests. As stored in TCRdb, this immuneACCESS dataset retains in-frame rearrangements with V and J assigned. A fraction of the clones does not appear; measured against another copy, unresolved V genes explain less than half of the discrepancy, and the remainder lacks a known reason. The V and J calls and clone size are taken from that table; D and trimming were inferred from the DNA. Across this sample there are 100,000 to 130,000 clones, with roughly 89% seen only once. The top ten hold about 3% of the sample.

Trimming removed 3 bases from V and 0 bases from J, leaving 14 bases between the germline ends. The CDR1 and CDR2 encoded by the germline V gene (reference sequence) are DFQATT and SNEGSKA. Reading from cysteine to phenylalanine, the CDR3 counts 16 amino acids. CDR3 DNA is the only sequence kept; it has 48 bases, read in frame from the first base. A remark on this clone: The specificity of this receptor is unknown. No quality values exist for individual bases; no much larger clone is one base distant.

Broader findings and caveats from the paper: Reportedly, close to half of the unique spike-specific TCRs recognized epitopes lying outside the regions that are mutated in the B.1.351 and B.1.1.7 variants. Vaccine-associated CD4 TCRs spanned the whole spike protein, with dominant responses in regions 160-218 and 743-854. The 56-69-year group was small, and its depth increase did not reach significance, likely because of low power. Conclusions about previously exposed vaccinees are limited, since just six AZD1222 recipients were seropositive for SARS-CoV-2 at baseline. A significant rise in spike-specific TCR breadth and depth was observed after two AZD1222 doses relative to day 0 and relative to MenACWY recipients. Because no day 14 peak-response samples were available, the repertoires could be characterized only after the peak T cell response. Participants were mostly white British, with more females than males. The authors suggested clonal diversity may have been underestimated.

The time point label corresponds to: baseline before first vaccination. The treatment or condition label, read with the paper, signifies: meningococcal conjugate vaccine given as trial control. Vaccinee samples came from UK trials COV001 and COV002, including a single-blind randomized controlled phase 2/3 trial of AZD1222 (ChAdOx1 nCoV-19) in healthy adults. Trial participant PBMC samples were collected at day 0 and day 28 after the second dose for TCRbeta chain sequencing. The V gene is TRBV20-1 and the J gene is TRBJ2-2; the D gene cannot be named for sure. This specimen was peripheral blood, taken on day 0 of MenACWY control vaccination. The TCR comes from an adult in good health. The encoded CDR3 is CSASRLGRSNTGELFF. The bases are TGCAGTGCTAGTCGGCTCGGGCGGTCGAACACCGGGGAGCTGTTTTTT.